This T cell receptor (beta chain) was recovered during a study of follicular helper T cells after annual influenza vaccination. Regarding time point: 2014-2015 season, 7 days after vaccination. V was shortened by 5 bases and J by 5 bases, with 22 bases between the two germline ends. Germline CDR1 and CDR2: SGHVS and FQNEAQ. This CDR3 has 17 residues. Here immunoSEQ multiplex PCR was the method, and the copy in TCRdb shows in-frame clones only, minus some. Of about 9,000 clones listed, 70% to 90% are singletons. The receptor's source is an adult who received the influenza vaccine. The gene calls are TRBV7-8 and TRBJ1-5, with D tentatively TRBD1 (6 bases). The sequences come from CXCR5+ CD38- circulating T follicular helper cells from blood, collected 7 days after influenza vaccination. Subset meaning: circulating Tfh, non-naive CD4+CXCR5+PD-1+ (ICOS+CD38+ or ICOS-CD38-). CDR3 amino acids: CASSLRGGGQAHQPQHF. The CDR3 DNA follows: TGTGCCAGCAGCCTTAGAGGCGGGGGGCAGGCCCATCAGCCCCAGCATTTT.